This T cell receptor beta chain is drawn from a study of OX40 agonist ivuxolimab in advanced cancers. Study at large: Hepatocellular carcinoma, melanoma, renal cell or head and neck cancer was diagnosed in the dose-escalation patients.

Sequencing used immunoSEQ multiplex PCR; TCRdb keeps in-frame clones, though not all of them. The sample carries about 66,000 clones, over 80% recorded once. Study findings and constraints: The CD4+ and CD8+ T cells in the blood had expanded clonally by week 6 at 0.1 to 3.0 mg/kg.

The trim removed 6 bases at V and 5 bases at J, leaving 2 bases unmatched. The CDR3 covers 13 residues. Germline loops: CDR1 LNHDA, CDR2 SQIVND (reference sequence). This clone was seen a few times. The target antigen is unknown. Other nucleotide sequences from this sample produce the same CDR3. Sample: CD4+ or CD8+ T cells sorted from blood, taken in a trial of the OX40 agonist ivuxolimab. The chain joins TRBV19 to TRBJ2-1; 9 positions match TRBD2. This TCR came from an adult with an advanced solid tumor such as melanoma, head and neck, liver or kidney cancer. CDR3 coding DNA: TGTGCCAGTAGGGGACTAGCTGACAATGAGCAGTTCTTC. Its protein is CASRGLADNEQFF.